What follows is one T cell receptor beta chain and its context. This entry comes from a study of blood T cell repertoires in COVID-19. This CDR3 comprises 15 residues. The V end lost 6 bases, the J end lost 0 bases, and 12 bases lay between the germline ends. Germline CDR1 is LNHDA and CDR2 is SQIVND (reference sequence). Libraries were prepared by immunoSEQ multiplex PCR; TCRdb keeps only in-frame clonotypes and omits some of them. Altogether some 160,000 clones are present, about nine tenths being singletons, with the ten largest covering 2% to 3%. The TCR comes from a man aged 18 to 30 with acute or convalescent COVID-19. This rearrangement joins TRBV19 to TRBJ2-4; D not certain. The sequenced sample consisted of peripheral blood. CDR3 DNA: TGTGCCAGTAGAGCCCCCGGGTTAGCCAAAAACATTCAGTACTTC. It encodes CASRAPGLAKNIQYF.